A selection of T cell receptor beta chains follows, all from one sample in a study of blood T cell repertoires in COVID-19. The repertoire was sequenced with immunoSEQ multiplex PCR; TCRdb's copy has only in-frame clones and lacks some. The table records 120,000 to 150,000 clones, roughly 89% of them present only once. The sequenced sample consisted of peripheral blood. These receptors were taken from a woman aged 45-60 years with acute or convalescent COVID-19. CDR3s include the opening cysteine and the closing phenylalanine or tryptophan. A D gene is named only where the DNA matches it firmly. Clone size appears in some rows only: once, few, many, or a class for an expanded clone.

.	.	TRBJ2-2	TRBV11-3	CASSLSSGNTGELFF	TGTGCCAGCAGCCTCAGCAGCGGAAACACCGGGGAGCTGTTTTTT
.	TRBD1	TRBJ2-3	TRBV6-5	CASNNRGRSDTQYF	TGTGCCAGCAATAACAGGGGCAGATCAGATACGCAGTATTTT
.	.	TRBJ1-1	TRBV19	CASSIVAVNTEAFF	TGTGCCAGTAGTATAGTAGCAGTTAACACTGAAGCTTTCTTT
.	TRBD1	TRBJ2-5	TRBV10-3	CAISYGQGPKNQETQYF	TGTGCCATCAGCTACGGACAGGGCCCTAAAAACCAAGAGACCCAGTACTTC
.	TRBD2	TRBJ2-1	TRBV6-5	CARTSGRLEQFF	TGTGCCAGAACTAGCGGGAGACTTGAGCAGTTCTTC
.	TRBD2	TRBJ2-1	TRBV2	CASSDGGGAINEQFF	TGTGCCAGCAGTGATGGCGGGGGGGCGATAAATGAGCAGTTCTTC
.	TRBD1	TRBJ1-5	TRBV30	CAWQTGGDQPQHF	TGTGCCTGGCAGACAGGGGGCGATCAGCCCCAGCATTTT
.	TRBD1	TRBJ1-4	TRBV15	CATSSGTGGTEKLFF	TGTGCCACCAGCAGTGGGACAGGGGGCACTGAAAAACTGTTTTTT
.	TRBD1	TRBJ1-4	TRBV9	CASSDTTGDNEKLFF	TGTGCCAGCAGCGATACGACAGGGGATAATGAAAAACTGTTTTTT
.	.	TRBJ2-7	TRBV30	CAWRDSPYEQYF	TGTGCCTGGAGGGACTCGCCATACGAGCAGTACTTC
.	TRBD1	TRBJ2-2	TRBV5-1	CASSLLDRGGGELFF	TGCGCCAGCAGCTTGCTCGACAGGGGAGGTGGGGAGCTGTTTTTT
.	TRBD1	TRBJ2-4	TRBV5-1	CASSFSGGNAKNIQYF	TGCGCCAGCAGCTTTTCAGGGGGTAATGCCAAAAACATTCAGTACTTC
.	.	TRBJ1-2	TRBV29-1	CSVLAANYGYTF	TGCAGCGTTCTGGCAGCTAACTATGGCTACACCTTC
once	.	TRBJ1-4	TRBV10-3	CAISDPKTPEKLFF	TGTGCCATCAGTGATCCGAAAACACCTGAAAAACTGTTTTTT
.	.	TRBJ2-6	TRBV29-1	CSATPYIGQSSGANVLTF	TGCAGCGCCACCCCCTATATCGGACAGAGCTCTGGGGCCAACGTCCTGACTTTC
.	.	TRBJ1-1	TRBV11-1	CASSINRDYTEAFF	TGTGCCAGCAGCATCAACAGGGACTATACTGAAGCTTTCTTT
.	TRBD1	TRBJ1-5	TRBV2	CAYKTGNGAQHF	TGTGCCTACAAGACAGGGAATGGAGCCCAGCATTTT
.	.	TRBJ2-7	TRBV20-1	CSASRATLYEQYF	TGCAGTGCTAGTAGAGCGACCCTCTACGAGCAGTACTTC
.	.	TRBJ1-2	TRBV6-5	CASTGANYGYTF	TGTGCCAGCACCGGGGCTAACTATGGCTACACCTTC
.	.	TRBJ2-7	TRBV5-4	CASSLGQGSYEQYF	TGTGCCAGCAGCTTAGGCCAGGGATCCTACGAGCAGTACTTC
.	.	TRBJ1-5	TRBV6-1	CASSETGRNQPQHF	TGTGCCAGCAGTGAGACAGGCCGGAATCAGCCCCAGCATTTT
once	.	TRBJ2-3	TRBV11-1	CASRTRGRNTDTQYF	TGTGCCAGCAGGACTAGGGGCCGAAACACAGATACGCAGTATTTT
once	TRBD1	TRBJ1-2	TRBV5-5	CASSSTGVINYGYTF	TGTGCCAGCAGCTCGACAGGGGTTATTAACTATGGCTACACCTTC
.	TRBD1	TRBJ1-5	TRBV2	CASSAVTGVLQPQHF	TGTGCCAGCAGTGCTGTGACAGGGGTACTTCAGCCCCAGCATTTT
once	TRBD2	TRBJ2-3	TRBV5-1	CASSSGLAGTDTQYF	TGCGCCAGCAGCTCGGGACTAGCGGGCACAGATACGCAGTATTTT
.	TRBD2	TRBJ2-7	TRBV2	CASRDTSGRAYEQYF	TGTGCCAGCAGAGATACTAGCGGGAGGGCCTACGAGCAGTACTTC
.	.	TRBJ1-2	TRBV28	CASRTTGEGYGYTF	TGTGCCAGCAGAACGACAGGTGAGGGCTATGGCTACACCTTC
.	TRBD2	TRBJ2-1	TRBV23-1	CASSRTSGSYNEQFF	TGCGCCAGCAGCCGGACTAGCGGCTCCTACAATGAGCAGTTCTTC
.	.	TRBJ1-1	TRBV3-1/TRBV3-2	CASSQDQGMNTEAFF	TGTGCCAGCAGCCAAGATCAGGGGATGAACACTGAAGCTTTCTTT
.	.	TRBJ1-4	TRBV11-2	CASSLTVSQELFF	TGTGCCAGCAGCCTTACAGTTTCTCAAGAACTGTTTTTT
.	TRBD2	TRBJ2-3	TRBV4-1	CASRRRTSGASTDTQYF	TGCGCCAGCAGGCGAAGGACTAGCGGGGCGAGCACAGATACGCAGTATTTT
.	.	TRBJ1-4	TRBV28	CASSLGGLSNEKLFF	TGTGCCAGCAGTTTGGGGGGGCTTTCTAATGAAAAACTGTTTTTT
.	.	TRBJ1-6	TRBV5-6	CASNSFRERSPLHF	TGTGCCAGCAATTCATTCAGGGAACGTTCACCCCTCCACTTT
.	TRBD2	TRBJ2-1	TRBV4-1	CASSHHGTSGYNEQFF	TGCGCCAGCAGCCACCACGGGACTAGCGGGTACAATGAGCAGTTCTTC
.	.	TRBJ2-1	TRBV21-1	CASSKCAGWEQFF	TGTGCCAGCAGCAAATGTGCGGGATGGGAGCAGTTCTTC
.	.	TRBJ2-1	TRBV3-1/TRBV3-2	CASSQSAGEGNEQFF	TGTGCCAGCAGCCAATCCGCAGGAGAGGGCAATGAGCAGTTCTTC
.	.	TRBJ1-4	TRBV27	CASSTGVVREKLFF	TGTGCCAGCAGTACGGGAGTTGTTAGGGAAAAACTGTTTTTT
.	.	TRBJ1-2	TRBV28	CASSFQSNYGYTF	TGTGCCAGCAGTTTTCAGTCTAACTATGGCTACACCTTC
.	.	TRBJ2-1	TRBV6-4	CASSDSRVSYNEQFF	TGTGCCAGCAGTGACTCGCGGGTGTCCTACAATGAGCAGTTCTTC
.	TRBD1	TRBJ1-1	TRBV7-2	CASSTYRGPATEAFF	TGTGCCAGCAGCACTTACAGGGGGCCAGCCACTGAAGCTTTCTTT
.	.	TRBJ2-7	TRBV11-2	CASSSGPGRGIYEQYF	TGTGCCAGCAGCTCCGGGCCGGGACGGGGGATCTACGAGCAGTACTTC
.	.	TRBJ1-5	TRBV19	CASSPSGGGNQPQHF	TGTGCCAGTAGTCCGTCGGGGGGGGGCAATCAGCCCCAGCATTTT